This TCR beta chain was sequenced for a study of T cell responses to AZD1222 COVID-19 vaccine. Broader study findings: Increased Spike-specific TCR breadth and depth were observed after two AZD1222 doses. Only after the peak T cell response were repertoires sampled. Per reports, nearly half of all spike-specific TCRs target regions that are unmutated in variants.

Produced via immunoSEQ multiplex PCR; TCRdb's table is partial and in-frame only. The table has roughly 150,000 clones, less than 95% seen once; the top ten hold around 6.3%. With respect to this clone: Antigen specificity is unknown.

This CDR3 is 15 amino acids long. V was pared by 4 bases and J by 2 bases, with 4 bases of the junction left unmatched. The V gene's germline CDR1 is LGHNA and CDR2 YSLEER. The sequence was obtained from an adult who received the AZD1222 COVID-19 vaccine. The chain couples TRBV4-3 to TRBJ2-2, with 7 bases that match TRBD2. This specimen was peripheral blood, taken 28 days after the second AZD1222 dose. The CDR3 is CASSPRLANTGELFF. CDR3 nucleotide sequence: TGCGCCAGCAGCCCCCGACTAGCAAACACCGGGGAGCTGTTTTTT.